This T cell receptor beta chain originates from a study of siplizumab effects on memory and regulatory T cells. Concerning this clone: Antigen unknown.

Broader study findings: With siplizumab, cumulative frequency of CD4+ memory-derived alloreactive sequences dropped significantly. In siplizumab cultures, the suppressive function of proliferating Tregs remained unconfirmed.

The repertoire was sequenced with immunoSEQ multiplex PCR; TCRdb's copy has only in-frame clones and lacks some. The sample has roughly 120,000 clones, around 94% seen once. This receptor was obtained from a human donor in good health. Input material: non-Treg CD4+ T cells sorted from blood.

The CDR3 DNA is TGTGCCAGCTCACCACGGGTGGGGGAAAAACTGTTTTTT. It codes for CASSPRVGEKLFF. The chain recombines TRBV18 with TRBJ1-4, with D hard to call. This CDR3 has 13 amino acids. V gave up 1 base and J gave up 8 bases, with 8 bases separating them. CDR1 is KGHSH, CDR2 LQKENI, per germline.